Here is one TCR beta chain with its context. Its matching antigen is unknown. The sample comes from a study of response to subunit inactivated influenza vaccine. General study results and limits: Researchers suggested that each seasonal influenza vaccination recruits few new T cells.

A single record per CDR3 protein comes from TCRdb applying MiXCR to the RT-PCR reads. The sample lists around 750,000 distinct CDR3 sequences; around 20% were seen once. The sequence was obtained from a man in his forties or fifties who received an inactivated influenza vaccine. The material sequenced was PBMCs from blood, taken more than 4 days after vaccination.

The CDR3 protein is CASRGPRPATGELFF. Here the CDR3 DNA reads TGTGCCAGCAGAGGCCCGCGACCGGCCACCGGGGAGCTGTTTTTT. This chain joins TRBV6-2 or TRBV6-3 and TRBJ2-2; D gene unclear. The CDR3 extends over 15 amino acids. Germline loops: CDR1 MNHEY, CDR2 SVGEGT. The V gene lost 6 bases and the J gene lost 4 bases, with 15 bases spanning the gap.